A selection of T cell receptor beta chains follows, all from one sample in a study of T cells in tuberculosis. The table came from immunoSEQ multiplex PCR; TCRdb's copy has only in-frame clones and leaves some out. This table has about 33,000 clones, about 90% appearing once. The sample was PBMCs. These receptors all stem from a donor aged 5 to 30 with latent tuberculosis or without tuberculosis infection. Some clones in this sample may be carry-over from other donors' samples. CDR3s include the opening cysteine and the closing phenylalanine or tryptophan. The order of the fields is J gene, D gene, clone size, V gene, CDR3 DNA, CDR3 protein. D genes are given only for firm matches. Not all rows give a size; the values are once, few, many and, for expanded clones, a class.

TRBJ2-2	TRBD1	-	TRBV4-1	TGCGCCAGCACCACCTTGGGGACGACAGGGGCGAACACCGGGGAGCTGTTTTTT	CASTTLGTTGANTGELFF
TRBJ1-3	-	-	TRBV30	TGTGCCTGGAGTGGTACCGACTTCTTTGGAAACACCATATATTTT	CAWSGTDFFGNTIYF
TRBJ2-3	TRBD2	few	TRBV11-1	TGTGCCAGCAGCGGCCCAGCTAGCGGGAGGTCTAGCACAGATACGCAGTATTTT	CASSGPASGRSSTDTQYF
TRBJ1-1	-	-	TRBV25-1	TGTGCCAGCAGTGACATTTTGGAGCCGAACACTGAAGCTTTCTTT	CASSDILEPNTEAFF
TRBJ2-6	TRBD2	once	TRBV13	TGTGCCAGCAGCGCCCGGGGAGGGTTGGACTGGGGGGCCAACGTCCTGACTTTC	CASSARGGLDWGANVLTF
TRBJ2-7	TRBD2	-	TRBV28	TGTGCCAGCAGCCCTAGCGGGGCGAGTGGGATTTACGAGCAGTACTTC	CASSPSGASGIYEQYF
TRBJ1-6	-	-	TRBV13	TGTGCCAGCAGCCAAGGGGTAGTTATCCACTTT	CASSQGVVIHF
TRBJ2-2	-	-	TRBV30	TGTGCCTGGAGCCCGGGTCCGGAGCTGTTTTTT	CAWSPGPELFF
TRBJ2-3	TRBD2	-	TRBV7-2	TGTGCCAGCAGCCCGGGACTATTAGCAGATACGCAGTATTTT	CASSPGLLADTQYF
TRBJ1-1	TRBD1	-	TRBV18	TGTGCCAGCTCACCACCCTCGGCAGGGGGCTTGACTGAAGCTTTCTTT	CASSPPSAGGLTEAFF
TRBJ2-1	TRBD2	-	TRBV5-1	TGCGCCAGCAGCGCATTAAGTGAGCGGGGGGTAAATGAGCAGTTCTTC	CASSALSERGVNEQFF
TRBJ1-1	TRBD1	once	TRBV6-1	TGTGCCAGCAGATGGACAGGTGAACTGAACACTGAAGCTTTCTTT	CASRWTGELNTEAFF
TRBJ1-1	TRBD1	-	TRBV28	TGTGCCAGCAGTTTTGGATTCCGTACAGGGGGTGGAACTGAAGCTTTCTTT	CASSFGFRTGGGTEAFF
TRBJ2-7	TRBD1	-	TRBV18	TGTGCCAGCTCACCCCGCCCGGGACAGGGGGCAGAGTATTTGTCTCGCGAGCAGTACTTC	CASSPRPGQGAEYLSREQYF
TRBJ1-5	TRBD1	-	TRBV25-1	TGTGCCAGCCAGGGGGGCTATCAGCCCCAGCATTTT	CASQGGYQPQHF
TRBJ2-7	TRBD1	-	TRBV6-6	TGTGCCAGCAGTTACAGGGGGCAGTACGAGCAGTACTTC	CASSYRGQYEQYF
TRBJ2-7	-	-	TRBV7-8	TGTGCCAGCAGCTTAGAGACAGGTCCCTACGAGCAGTACTTC	CASSLETGPYEQYF
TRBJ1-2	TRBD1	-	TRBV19	TGTGCCAGTAGTTTAGGACAGGGTGGCGGCTACACCTTC	CASSLGQGGGYTF
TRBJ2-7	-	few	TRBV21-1	TGTGCCAGCAGCAAAGCCCCTAGCGGGGCCTACGAGCAGTACTTC	CASSKAPSGAYEQYF
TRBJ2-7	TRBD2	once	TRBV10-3	TGTGCCACTCAGGGACTAGCGGGGGGGTCCTCCTACGAGCAGTACTTC	CATQGLAGGSSYEQYF
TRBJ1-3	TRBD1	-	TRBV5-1	TGCGCCAGCAGCCCGACAGGGAGCTCTGGAAACACCATATATTTT	CASSPTGSSGNTIYF
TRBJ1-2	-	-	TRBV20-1	TGCAGTGCATCGGCGGGGATAGGCTACACCTTC	CSASAGIGYTF
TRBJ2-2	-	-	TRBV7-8	TGTGCCAGCAGCTTAGTGAGAGCTGTGGACACCGGGGAGCTGTTTTTT	CASSLVRAVDTGELFF
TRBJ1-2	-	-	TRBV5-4	TGTGCCAGCAGCGCCCAGGGGCAGGGCGCATATGGCTACACCTTC	CASSAQGQGAYGYTF
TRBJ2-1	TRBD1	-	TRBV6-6	TGTGCCAGCAGTCACCGGGACAGGGGCTACAATGAGCAGTTCTTC	CASSHRDRGYNEQFF
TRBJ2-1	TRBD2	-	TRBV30	TGTGCCTGGAGCCTAGCGGGGGGTAGGTTCTACAATGAGCAGTTCTTC	CAWSLAGGRFYNEQFF
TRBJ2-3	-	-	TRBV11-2	TGTGCCAGCACCTCCTGGGGGACATCGGGTCCAGATACGCAGTATTTT	CASTSWGTSGPDTQYF
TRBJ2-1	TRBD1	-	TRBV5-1	TGCGCCAGCAGCCCGACAGGGGGCTTTGAGCAGTTCTTC	CASSPTGGFEQFF
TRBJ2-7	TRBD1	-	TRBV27	TGTGCCAGCAGCCGAACAGGGGAAACCAACGAGCAGTACTTC	CASSRTGETNEQYF
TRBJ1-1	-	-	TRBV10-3	TGTGCCATCCAGGGGCCGGGAAAGAACACTGAAGCTTTCTTT	CAIQGPGKNTEAFF
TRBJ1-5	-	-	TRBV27	TGTGCCAGCGGGTTAATTGGGCGCAATCAGCCCCAGCATTTT	CASGLIGRNQPQHF
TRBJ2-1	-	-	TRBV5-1	TGCGCCAGCAGCTTGGATACTAAATCGACCAGTGTGCAGTTCTTC	CASSLDTKSTSVQFF
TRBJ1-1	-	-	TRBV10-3	TGTGCCATCAGTGACCCGACAGATTCGAACACTGAAGCTTTCTTT	CAISDPTDSNTEAFF
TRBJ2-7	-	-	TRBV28	TGTGCCAGCAGTTTTGTCAGTTCCTACGAGCAGTACTTC	CASSFVSSYEQYF
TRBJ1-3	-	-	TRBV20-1	TGCAGTGCCTCATCGGTGGACACCATATATTTT	CSASSVDTIYF
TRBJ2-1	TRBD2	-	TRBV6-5	TGTGCCAGCAGGGCCGCAGTGAGTAGCGGGAGCCTCTTC	CASRAAVSSGSLF
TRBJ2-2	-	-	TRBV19	TGTGCCAGTAAAAGGGGATTCGCGAACACCGGGGAGCTGTTTTTT	CASKRGFANTGELFF
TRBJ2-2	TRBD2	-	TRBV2	TGTGCCAGCACGCCTAGCGGGGGGGAAGGCGGGGAGCTGTTTTTT	CASTPSGGEGGELFF
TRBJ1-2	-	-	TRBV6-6	TGTGCCAGCAGTTTGCGATATGGCTACACCTTC	CASSLRYGYTF
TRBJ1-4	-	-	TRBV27	TGTGCCAGCAGTTTATTGGGGGGGCCAGGGGATCGTGGTGAAAAACTGTTTTTT	CASSLLGGPGDRGEKLFF
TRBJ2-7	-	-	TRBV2	TGTGCCGGCCGGCTAGGGGATAGGGCAAACTACGAGCAGTACTTC	CAGRLGDRANYEQYF
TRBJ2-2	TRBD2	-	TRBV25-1	TGTGCCAGCAGTGAGTCTAGCGGGAGACCCAGTGGGGAGCTGTTTTTT	CASSESSGRPSGELFF
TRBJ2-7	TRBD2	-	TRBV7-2	TGTGCCAGCAGTTCTAGCGGGAACTCCTACGAGCAGTACTTC	CASSSSGNSYEQYF
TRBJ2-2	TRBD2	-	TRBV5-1	TGCGCCAGCAGCCGCCTAGCGGGCCCGAACACCGGGGAGCTGTTTTTT	CASSRLAGPNTGELFF